The clone carrying this T cell receptor (beta chain) was seen more than once but under ten times. Its antigen is unidentified. CDR1 LNHNV and CDR2 YYDKDF come from the germline V gene (reference sequence). This CDR3 comprises 17 residues. The trim removed 0 bases at V and 5 bases at J, leaving 8 bases unmatched. One entry per CDR3 protein, called by TCRdb with MiXCR from the 5' RACE reads. The sample holds about 160,000 distinct CDR3 sequences, more than 5.5% seen once. These data belong to a study of T cells after yellow fever vaccination. Study information: Each low-cell-number fraction was prepared by means of SMART-Seq v4 Ultra Low Input.

Whole-study results and caveats: After the booster, 95% to 98% of CD4 and 88% of CD8 primary-response clones were re-detected. High-abundance clonotypes from the bulk population could contaminate FACS-sorted repertoires.

This specimen was CD4+ T cells sorted from PBMCs, taken about 5 days after the first yellow fever vaccination. The TCR sequence derives from a man aged 18 to 29 who received the YFV17D yellow fever vaccine. This chain links TRBV15 with TRBJ1-4; 8 bases fit TRBD1. DNA for the CDR3: TGTGCCACCAGCAGAGATGAGGGACAGGACCCCAATGAAAAACTGTTTTTT. Amino acid sequence: CATSRDEGQDPNEKLFF.